This T cell receptor beta chain was identified in a study of cytomegalovirus exposure and HLA in healthy donors. Study summary: About 85 million unique TCR sequences came from HLA-typed donors in an early release. Study-wide points: It was shown in a later analysis that HLA-associated TCR beta chains were more clonally expanded than other, equally common chains. The study designated 150 to 200 TCR beta chains cytomegalovirus-associated.

In the PCR, 60 Vbeta and 13 Jbeta primers were used. Only in-frame clones appear in the TCRdb table, and some are missing; sequencing was by immunoSEQ multiplex PCR. The table lists hundreds of thousands of clones, just under 70% of them singletons. This CDR3 is built from 16 residues. Per the germline V gene, CDR1 is LNHDA and CDR2 is SQIVND (reference sequence). V lost 6 bases to trimming and J lost 0 bases; unmatched junction nucleotides: 6. On this clone itself: What it binds is unknown.

Sequenced material: PBMCs. This receptor was taken from a middle-aged man in good health and CMV-seropositive. This sequence joins TRBV19 and TRBJ1-4; 8 nucleotides agree with TRBD1. DNA of the CDR3: TGTGCCAGTAGCGAGACAGGGGAAGCAACTAATGAAAAACTGTTTTTT. This gives the protein CASSETGEATNEKLFF. Variable domain in full (rest from reference TRBV19 and TRBJ1-4): DGGITQSPKYLFRKEGQNVTLSCEQNLNHDAMYWYRQDPGQGLRLIYYSQIVNDFQKGDIAEGYSVSREKKESFPLTVTSAQKNPTAFYLCASSETGEATNEKLFFGSGTQLSVL.